The present entry profiles one TCR beta chain with its context. The table came from immunoSEQ multiplex PCR; TCRdb's copy has only in-frame clones and leaves some out. The data contain under 95,000 clones, roughly 94% of them singletons. Germline loops: CDR1 MNHNY, CDR2 SVGAGI (reference sequence). V was shortened by 6 bases and J by 1 base, with 13 bases between the two germline ends. This CDR3 has 15 amino acids. This sample is drawn from a study of technical replicates of blood from a handful of donors. The rearrangement joins TRBV6-6 to TRBJ1-5; the D gene is possibly TRBD1 (6 bases). The sequenced sample consisted of T cells isolated from PBMCs. This sequence was found in a human donor in good health. The CDR3 region has the DNA TGTGCCAGCAGATCACAGGGTAGAAGCAATCAGCCCCAGCATTTT. Its translation: CASRSQGRSNQPQHF.